These 24 T cell receptor beta chains originate from one sample sequenced in a study of CD8 T cell repertoires and HIV-1 epitope variants (TCRdb year 2020). Their target antigens are unknown. Receptor libraries were prepared by the immunoSEQ multiplex PCR assay. TCRdb took this table from immuneACCESS and kept in-frame rearrangements with V and J called. Such tables lack part of the clones; where checked against another copy, unresolved V genes explain under half of the gap, and the rest is unexplained. Across this sample there are under 6,000 clones, with 66% seen only once. The ten largest clones add up to 40% to 50% of the sample. Input material: cultured CD8+ T cells derived from PBMCs. These receptors were collected from a male donor with HIV.

This clone was seen more than once but under ten times. J is TRBJ1-1 and V is TRBV7-9; no clear D. Germline V CDR1 and CDR2: SEHNR, FQNEAQ (reference sequence). The germline V and J ends were trimmed by 5 bases and 6 bases, with 10 bases remaining between them. The CDR3 is 12 amino acids. In DNA form, the CDR3 reads TGTGCCAGCAGCCCCACCGGGCCTGAAGCTTTCTTT. Protein: CASSPTGPEAFF.

This clone turned up a few times. The rearrangement joins TRBV19 to TRBJ1-2, with D possibly being TRBD1 (6 bases). Germline-derived CDR1 and CDR2 are LNHDA and SQIVND (reference sequence). The V gene lost 5 bases and the J gene lost 7 bases, with 17 bases spanning the gap. CDR3 length equals 14 residues. The CDR3 here is CASSSRPGHTGYTF. As DNA, the CDR3 is TGTGCCAGTAGTTCCCGACCGGGACATACTGGCTACACCTTC.

This chain uses TRBV28 with TRBJ2-3; D is unclear. Trimming stripped 5 bases from V and 5 bases from J, with 8 bases between. The germline CDR1 and CDR2 sequences are MDHEN and SYDVKM. This CDR3 contains 12 residues. DNA of the CDR3: TGTGCCAGCAGTCAGACTGTAGATACGCAGTATTTT. This translates into CASSQTVDTQYF.

V usage is TRBV28 and J usage is TRBJ1-4; the D is unclear. The CDR3 is 13 residues long. Germline V gene lookup returns CDR1 MDHEN and CDR2 SYDVKM. V was shortened by 3 bases and J by 5 bases, with 7 bases between the two germline ends. The CDR3 coding sequence is TGTGCCAGCAGTTTTGTAGGGAATGAAAAACTGTTTTTT. It specifies CASSFVGNEKLFF.

The chain links TRBV4-2 to TRBJ2-1; D is possibly TRBD2 (6 bases). V lost 4 bases, J lost 0 bases, and 19 bases lay in between. CDR3 length: 18 amino acids. Looked up from germline, CDR1 is LGHNA and CDR2 is YNFKEQ. In DNA, the CDR3 is TGTGCCAGCAGCCCCAGGGCCAGCGCGGGGAGCTCCTACAATGAGCAGTTCTTC. Residues: CASSPRASAGSSYNEQFF.

The chain couples TRBV29-1 to TRBJ2-2, with 9 bases matching TRBD2. The V gene's germline CDR1 is SQVTM and CDR2 ANQGSEA. V lost 7 bases, J lost 1 base, and 10 bases stayed unmatched. The CDR3 runs to 16 residues. CDR3 bases: TGCAGCGGACGCAAGCTAGCGGGGAGGAACACCGGGGAGCTGTTTTTT. It codes for CSGRKLAGRNTGELFF.

The chain uses TRBV27 and TRBJ2-5; D ambiguous. Germline loops: CDR1 MNHEY, CDR2 SMNVEV (reference sequence). Trimming took off 0 bases at V and 0 bases at J, with 11 bases between the two ends. This CDR3 spans 16 amino acids. CDR3 protein: CASSLSRLRYQETQYF. Written as DNA, the CDR3 is TGTGCCAGCAGTTTATCAAGGCTGCGGTACCAAGAGACCCAGTACTTC.

This sequence joins TRBV18 and TRBJ1-3; D call uncertain. Germline V lookup: CDR1 KGHSH, CDR2 LQKENI. Trimming took off 6 bases at V and 4 bases at J, with 16 bases between the two ends. CDR3 length equals 15 residues. In nucleotides, the CDR3 is TGTGCCAGCTCCCCCCAGGCCGCCGGAGGAAACACCATATATTTT. It encodes CASSPQAAGGNTIYF. Based on the CDR3 plus reference TRBV18 and TRBJ1-3, the full variable domain is NAGVMQNPRHLVRRRGQEARLRCSPMKGHSHVYWYRQLPEEGLKFMVYLQKENIIDESGMPKERFSAEFPKEGPSILRIQQVVRGDSAAYFCASSPQAAGGNTIYFGEGSWLTVV.

The rearrangement links TRBV4-3 to TRBJ1-2, with D maybe TRBD1 (5 bases). The CDR3 runs 16 residues. Trimming cost V 3 bases and J 3 bases, with 17 bases left between them. Germline V gene lookup returns CDR1 LGHNA and CDR2 YSLEER. The CDR3 DNA reads as TGCGCCAGCAGCCACTTAACGGGGGAGTATCACTATGGCTACACCTTC. Its protein is CASSHLTGEYHYGYTF.

The chain uses TRBV5-6 and TRBJ2-7, with D hard to call. The V end was cut by 5 bases, the J end by 0 bases, with 9 bases between. This CDR3 has 13 amino acids. Germline values: CDR1 SGHDT, CDR2 YYEEEE. DNA for the CDR3: TGTGCCAGCAGTCCGACCGTCTCCTACGAGCAGTACTTC. Translating it yields CASSPTVSYEQYF.

The chain recombines TRBV2 with TRBJ1-1; a weak D match, TRBD1 (6 bases). Germline lookup yields CDR1 SNHLY and CDR2 FYNNEI. The germline V and J ends were trimmed by 6 bases and 5 bases, with 13 bases remaining between them. The CDR3 runs 13 residues. The CDR3 region is CASRDDRRTEAFF. CDR3 in DNA: TGTGCCAGCAGAGACGACAGGAGGACTGAAGCTTTCTTT.

As concerns this clone: The conserved closing phenylalanine or tryptophan is absent in this CDR3, likely reflecting a read error. The DNA is omitted, as the CDR3 cannot be located on it reliably, and the CDR3 follows TCRdb's listing. The CDR3: CASRARQGLPPSD. The chain is built from TRBV6-4 and TRBJ2-7; no check of the table's D call, TRBD1, against the DNA was made. The CDR3 is made up of 13 amino acids, end residues included. CDR1 is MRHNA and CDR2 is SNTAGT in the germline V gene.

This sequence joins TRBV7-6 and TRBJ2-2; TRBD1 matches 11 bases. The CDR3 covers 19 residues. CDR1 is SGHVS and CDR2 is FNYEAQ in the germline V gene. V shed 4 bases and J 5 bases; nucleotides not matched to a gene: 15. This CDR3 reads CASSSGTGGTSGLTGELFF. CDR3 bases: TGTGCCAGCAGCTCCGGGACAGGGGGTACTAGCGGCCTAACCGGGGAGCTGTTTTTT.

The table lists this clone with a few counts. V gene TRBV4-1 combines with J gene TRBJ1-1; maybe TRBD1 (5 bases). The germline V and J ends were trimmed by 0 bases and 1 base, with 12 bases remaining between them. The CDR3 is 16 residues long. The germline V gene has CDR1 MGHRA and CDR2 YSYEKL. CDR3: CASSQDVGQGNTEAFF. The CDR3 region has the DNA TGCGCCAGCAGCCAAGATGTTGGGCAGGGGAACACTGAAGCTTTCTTT.

The chain links TRBV7-9 to TRBJ2-2, with D unresolved. Trimming cost V 3 bases and J 1 base, with 6 bases left between them. Germline V lookup: CDR1 SEHNR, CDR2 FQNEAQ (reference sequence). The CDR3 runs 14 residues. The CDR3 region is CASSFRGNTGELFF. The CDR3 DNA follows: TGTGCCAGCAGCTTTCGCGGGAACACCGGGGAGCTGTTTTTT.

This chain joins TRBV27 and TRBJ2-1; 12 nucleotides match TRBD2. The germline gives CDR1 MNHEY, CDR2 SMNVEV (reference sequence). After removal of 3 bases from V and 9 bases from J, the junction contained 3 bases not matched to a gene. The CDR3 has 14 amino acids. The CDR3 DNA reads TGTGCCAGCAGTTTGCTAGCGGGGGGGAGTGAGCAGTTCTTC. Amino acids: CASSLLAGGSEQFF.

V and J are TRBV9 and TRBJ1-2; TRBD1 matches 8 bases. Germline V lookup: CDR1 SGDLS, CDR2 YYNGEE. The V and J ends lost 6 bases and 5 bases, in that order; junction bases with no gene match: 3. The CDR3 is 12 residues long. CDR3 nucleotide sequence: TGTGCCAGCAACCAGGGGGCTTATGGCTACACCTTC. Amino acid sequence: CASNQGAYGYTF.

The rearrangement joins TRBV6-5 to TRBJ2-1; D may be TRBD1 (6 bases). The CDR3 extends over 15 amino acids. V lost 2 bases to trimming and J lost 8 bases, with 16 bases between them. CDR1 is MNHEY, CDR2 SVGAGI, per germline. CDR3 sequence reads: CASSYGGRGYDEQFF. The CDR3 DNA reads as TGTGCCAGCAGTTACGGGGGCAGGGGTTATGATGAGCAGTTCTTC.

V and J are TRBV7-9 and TRBJ2-7; 10 positions match TRBD1. This CDR3 comprises 14 residues. The ends lost 3 bases at V and 12 bases at J; junction bases unmatched: 11. Germline V gives CDR1 SEHNR, CDR2 FQNEAQ (reference sequence). This CDR3 is CASSLDRDRGSGYF. The CDR3 bases are TGTGCCAGCAGCTTGGACCGGGACAGGGGATCTGGGTACTTC.

This clone was observed a handful of times. The chain links TRBV28 to TRBJ1-2, with D hard to call. Germline loops: CDR1 MDHEN, CDR2 SYDVKM. Trimming took 1 base from V and 3 from J, leaving 9 bases between them. The CDR3 covers 14 residues. CDR3 coding DNA: TGTGCCAGCAGTTTATTGGAGGGAGACTATGGCTACACCTTC. This translates into CASSLLEGDYGYTF.

This chain uses TRBV4-1 with TRBJ1-1; D unclear. There are 14 residues in the CDR3. V was trimmed by 2 bases and J by 4 bases, leaving 11 bases between them. The germline V gene has CDR1 MGHRA and CDR2 YSYEKL. CDR3 loop: CASSQSGGVTEAFF. DNA for the CDR3: TGCGCCAGCAGCCAATCGGGTGGGGTCACTGAAGCTTTCTTT.

The genes are TRBV4-2 and TRBJ2-1; 8 nucleotides agree with TRBD2. J lost 0 bases, V lost 0 bases, and 4 bases had no gene match. The CDR3 sequence is 17 residues long. Germline CDR1 reads LGHNA; CDR2 reads YNFKEQ. CDR3 in amino acids: CASSQDTSGSSYNEQFF. The CDR3, as DNA: TGTGCCAGCAGCCAAGATACTAGCGGAAGCTCCTACAATGAGCAGTTCTTC.

V and J are TRBV7-6 and TRBJ2-1; 9 bases match TRBD2. Germline assignment: CDR1 SGHVS and CDR2 FNYEAQ. V was pared by 3 bases and J by 3 bases, with 6 bases of the junction left unmatched. The CDR3 length is 16 residues. The CDR3 DNA follows: TGTGCCAGCAGCTTGTATAGCGGGGGCCTCTACAATGAGCAGTTCTTC. Amino acids: CASSLYSGGLYNEQFF.

This chain uses TRBV6-1 with TRBJ1-1; D not certain. The length of the CDR3 is 17 residues. V lost 3 bases to trimming and J lost 3 bases, with 20 bases between them. Germline V gene lookup returns CDR1 MNHNS and CDR2 SASEGT. The CDR3 spells CASSEPDFSFGDTEAFF. The CDR3 DNA sequence: TGTGCCAGCAGTGAGCCGGACTTCTCATTTGGGGACACTGAAGCTTTCTTT.